This T cell receptor beta chain was retrieved from a study of T-cell memory formation after mild COVID-19. This clonotype was seen at least ten times. TCRdb itself ran the 5' RACE reads through MiXCR, one entry per CDR3 protein. The profile shows about 560,000 distinct CDR3 sequences, approximately 18% of them singletons. The CDR3 runs to 11 residues. Trimming cost V 5 bases and J 5 bases, with 3 bases left between them. Per the germline V gene, CDR1 is SEHNR and CDR2 is FQNEAQ (reference sequence). The sequenced sample was PBMCs or a T cell subset sorted from them (not recorded which). The sequence was collected from an adult woman who had mild COVID-19 (a few samples of this study predate the infection). Cell type and time point are not known. This chain uses TRBV7-9 with TRBJ2-2, with D unresolved. The CDR3 nucleotides are TGTGCCAGCAGCCAGACCGGGGAGCTGTTTTTT. Amino acids: CASSQTGELFF.